This T cell receptor (beta chain) was found in a study of PD-1 blockade in classical Hodgkin lymphoma. As to this clone: Its specificity is unknown.

Study-wide findings and caveats: Baseline TCR diversity was reportedly lower in newly diagnosed patients than healthy donors. Lower baseline TCR diversity marked trial partial responders and progressors.

Every one of the patients relapsed after autologous stem cell transplantation (brentuximab vedotin exposure was variable). When best responses were assessed, they were complete response, partial response or progressive disease. Only in-frame clones appear in the TCRdb table, and some are missing; sequencing was by immunoSEQ multiplex PCR. The sample holds roughly 15,000 clones, over 55% seen once. CDR1 is SNHLY, CDR2 FYNNEI, per germline. The CDR3 totals 15 residues. Trimming removed 4 bases from V and 3 bases from J; junction bases left unmatched: 5. V usage is TRBV2 and J usage is TRBJ2-1; 8 nucleotides agree with TRBD2. The TCR comes from a human donor with classical Hodgkin lymphoma. The material sequenced was peripheral blood mononuclear cells (PBMCs), taken before the second cycle of nivolumab. CDR3 nucleotide sequence: TGTGCCAGCAGTGGGGGGACTAGATACTACAATGAGCAGTTCTTC. It translates to CASSGGTRYYNEQFF.